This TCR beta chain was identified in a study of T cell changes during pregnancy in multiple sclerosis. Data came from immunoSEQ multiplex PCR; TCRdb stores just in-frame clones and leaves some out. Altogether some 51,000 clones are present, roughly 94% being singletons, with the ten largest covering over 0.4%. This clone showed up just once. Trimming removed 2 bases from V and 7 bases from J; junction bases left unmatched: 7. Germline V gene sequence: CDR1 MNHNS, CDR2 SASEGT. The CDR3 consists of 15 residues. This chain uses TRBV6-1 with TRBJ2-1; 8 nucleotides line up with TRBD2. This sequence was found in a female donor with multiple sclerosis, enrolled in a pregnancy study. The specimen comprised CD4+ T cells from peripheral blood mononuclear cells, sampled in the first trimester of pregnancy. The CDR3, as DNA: TGTGCCAGCAGTGAATTCGGGGGGGCGGGGAATGAGCAGTTCTTC. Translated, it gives CASSEFGGAGNEQFF.